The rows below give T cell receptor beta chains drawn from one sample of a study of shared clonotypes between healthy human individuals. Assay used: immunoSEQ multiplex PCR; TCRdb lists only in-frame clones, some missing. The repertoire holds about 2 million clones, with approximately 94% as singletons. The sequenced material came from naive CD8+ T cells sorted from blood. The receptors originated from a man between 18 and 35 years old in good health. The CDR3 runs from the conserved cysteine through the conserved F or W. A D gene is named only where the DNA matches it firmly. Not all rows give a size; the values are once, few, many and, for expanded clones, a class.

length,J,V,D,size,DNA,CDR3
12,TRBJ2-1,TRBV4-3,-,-,TGCGCCAGCAGCCAAGATTATGGACCGCAGTTCTTC,CASSQDYGPQFF
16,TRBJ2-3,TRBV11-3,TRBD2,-,TGTGCCAGCAGCTTAGGACGGACTAGCGGATCAGATACGCAGTATTTT,CASSLGRTSGSDTQYF
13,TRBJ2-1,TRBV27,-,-,TGTGCCAGCAGCATGCGGGAAGAAAATGAGCAGTTCTTC,CASSMREENEQFF
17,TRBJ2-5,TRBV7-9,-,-,TGTGCCAGCAGCTCGGGACACCACCCCGAGGGGAAAGAGACCCAGTACTTC,CASSSGHHPEGKETQYF
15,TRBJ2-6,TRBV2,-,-,TGTGCCAGCAGCTCACAGGATTCTGGGGCCAACGTCCTGACTTTC,CASSSQDSGANVLTF
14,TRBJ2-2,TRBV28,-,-,TGTGCCAGCAGTTTAAATGGAGGTACCGGGGAGCTGTTTTTT,CASSLNGGTGELFF
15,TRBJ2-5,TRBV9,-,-,TGTGCCAGCAGCGTAGATGGCCCCCCGGGGGAGACCCAGTACTTC,CASSVDGPPGETQYF
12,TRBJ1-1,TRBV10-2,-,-,TGCGCCAGCAGTGAGTCTTCAGGTGAAGCTTTCTTT,CASSESSGEAFF
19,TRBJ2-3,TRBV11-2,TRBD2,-,TGTGCCAGCAGCACCTCCGGGACTAGCGGGGGAACTAGCACAGATACGCAGTATTTT,CASSTSGTSGGTSTDTQYF
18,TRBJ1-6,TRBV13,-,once,TGTGCCAGCAGCTCACAAGGACCGCAATACACCCGACATTCACCCCTCCACTTT,CASSSQGPQYTRHSPLHF
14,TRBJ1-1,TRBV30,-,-,TGTGCCTGGACCTCGGGGGGGAAGGGCGCTGAAGCTTTCTTT,CAWTSGGKGAEAFF
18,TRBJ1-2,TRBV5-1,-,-,TGCGCCAGCAGCTTGGCGGGAATAGTGAAGGGGGTCGTCTATGGCTACACCTTC,CASSLAGIVKGVVYGYTF
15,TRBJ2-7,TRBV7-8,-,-,TGTGCCAGCAGCTTAAGGGGGGCCAGTTCCTACGAGCAGTACTTC,CASSLRGASSYEQYF
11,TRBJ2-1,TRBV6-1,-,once,TGTGCCAGCCGCAGGGCTCATGAGCAGTTCTTC,CASRRAHEQFF
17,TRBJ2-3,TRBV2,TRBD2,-,TGTGCCAGCAGTGAATCGGCGGCTAGCGGGACGACAGATACGCAGTATTTT,CASSESAASGTTDTQYF
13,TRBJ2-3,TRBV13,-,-,TGTGCCAGCAGCCCCGGGAGTTCAGATACGCAGTATTTT,CASSPGSSDTQYF
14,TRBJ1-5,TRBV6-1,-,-,TGTGCCAGCAGTGAAGCTGGGGGTCTGGGCCCCCAGCATTTT,CASSEAGGLGPQHF
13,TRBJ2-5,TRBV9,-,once,TGTGCCAGCAGCGTAGGAGGGGTTGGGTACGCGTACTTC,CASSVGGVGYAYF
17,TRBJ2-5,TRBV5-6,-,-,TGTGCCAGCAGCTCCCCTGGAGAGGAGCGGTGGAAGGAGACCCAGTACTTC,CASSSPGEERWKETQYF
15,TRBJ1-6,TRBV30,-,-,TGTGCCTGGACTCTACAGGGCTCCTATAATTCACCCCTCCACTTT,CAWTLQGSYNSPLHF
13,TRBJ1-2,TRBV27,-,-,TGTGCCAGCAGTTTCGGGGAATCCTATGGCTACACCTTC,CASSFGESYGYTF
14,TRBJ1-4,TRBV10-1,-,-,TGCGCCAGCAGATACCGGGACGCTAACGAAAAACTGTTTTTT,CASRYRDANEKLFF
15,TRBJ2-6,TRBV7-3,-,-,TGTGCCAGCAGCCCGCAGGGGAACGGGGCCAACGTCCTGACTTTC,CASSPQGNGANVLTF
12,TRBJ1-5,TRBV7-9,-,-,TGTGCCAGCAGCTGGGAGAATCAGCCCCAGCATTTT,CASSWENQPQHF
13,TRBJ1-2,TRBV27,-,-,TGTGCCAGCAGTTCCCGGGACCCCAGAGGCTACACCTTC,CASSSRDPRGYTF
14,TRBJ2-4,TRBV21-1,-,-,TGTGCCAGCAGCCCGAAGCTAGCCAAAAACATTCAGTACTTC,CASSPKLAKNIQYF
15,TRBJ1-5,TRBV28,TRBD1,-,TGTGCCAGCAGTTTAGACAGGGTGATCGATCAGCCCCAGCATTTT,CASSLDRVIDQPQHF
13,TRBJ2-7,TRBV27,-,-,TGTGCCAGCAGTTTATCGCCCGTCGAGGGGCAGTACTTC,CASSLSPVEGQYF
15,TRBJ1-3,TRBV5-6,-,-,TGTGCCAGCAGTCGGGACTTACCGGCTGGAAACACCATATATTTT,CASSRDLPAGNTIYF
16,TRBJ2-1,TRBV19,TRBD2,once,TGTGCCAGTAGTATAGTGCCTAGCGGGGTTTACAATGAGCAGTTCTTC,CASSIVPSGVYNEQFF
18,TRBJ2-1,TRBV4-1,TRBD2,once,TGCGCCAGCAGCCAAGAGTTGGCTAGCGGGGGCCTATACAATGAGCAGTTCTTC,CASSQELASGGLYNEQFF
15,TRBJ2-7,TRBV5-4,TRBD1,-,TGTGCCAGCAGCTTGGATGGGACAGCCACCTACGAGCAGTACTTC,CASSLDGTATYEQYF
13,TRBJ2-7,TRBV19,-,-,TGTGCCAGTAGGGAACAGGCCCAATACGAGCAGTACTTC,CASREQAQYEQYF
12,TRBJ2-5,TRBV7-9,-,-,TGTGCCAGCAGCTTAGCGAGTGAGACCCAGTACTTC,CASSLASETQYF
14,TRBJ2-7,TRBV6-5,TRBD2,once,TGTGCCAGCAGTTTAGCGGGAGGTAGCTACGAGCAGTACTTC,CASSLAGGSYEQYF
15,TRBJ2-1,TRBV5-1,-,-,TGCGCCAGCAGCATCAGGGGCCCCTCCTACAATGAGCAGTTCTTC,CASSIRGPSYNEQFF
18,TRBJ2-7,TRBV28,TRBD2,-,TGTGCCAGCAGTTTACCGCCTTGGTTAGCGGGAGGGGACTACGAGCAGTACTTC,CASSLPPWLAGGDYEQYF
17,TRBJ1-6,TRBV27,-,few,TGTGCCAGCAGTTGGGCAGGGAAGGGGGGATATAATTCACCCCTCCACTTT,CASSWAGKGGYNSPLHF
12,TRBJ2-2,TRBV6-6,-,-,TGTGCCAGCAGCCCGGGCCCCGGGGAGCTGTTTTTT,CASSPGPGELFF
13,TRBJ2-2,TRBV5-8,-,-,TGTGCCAGCAGCTTGCTGCACACCGGGGAGCTGTTTTTT,CASSLLHTGELFF
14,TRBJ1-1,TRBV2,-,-,TGTGCCAGCAGTTACGCGGGACCTGGCACTGAAGCTTTCTTT,CASSYAGPGTEAFF
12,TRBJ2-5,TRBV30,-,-,TGTGCCTGGGCAGGAGGCCAAGAGACCCAGTACTTC,CAWAGGQETQYF